The clone carrying this T cell receptor beta chain was picked up many times. Its antigen remains unidentified. This specimen comes from a study of neurological immune-mediated disorders. The J segment lost 6 bases and the V segment lost 0 bases, leaving 9 bases of the junction unmatched. The CDR3 has 16 residues. The sorted libraries involved the use of around 1 million CD4+ or CD8+ T cells. Synthesis of cDNA was carried out by template-switch 5'RACE. The reaction used 10-nucleotide random UMIs. TCRdb used MiXCR to reprocess the 5' RACE reads, holding one entry per CDR3 protein. The sample records roughly 13,000 distinct CDR3 sequences, 6.5% to 8% being singletons. Points from the study as a whole: Subjects shared no identical expanded-clone CDR3 amino acid sequences, suggesting private TCR-beta repertoires in all groups.

The V gene is TRBV12-3 or TRBV12-4, the J gene TRBJ1-2; TRBD1 aligns across 8 bases. The TCR comes from a woman in her thirties or forties in good health. Input material: CD8+ T cells from blood. The CDR3 sequence is CASSLAEGQAMHGYTF. The DNA of the CDR3 is TGTGCCAGCAGTTTAGCCGAGGGACAGGCGATGCATGGCTACACCTTC.